One sample yielded the 13 T cell receptor beta chains listed below, sequenced in a study of blood T cells in healthy people across ages. For the second PCR, which ran for roughly 7 to 11 cycles, a sample-barcoded 5' primer and a J-beta primer mix were used. TCRdb itself ran the 5' RACE reads through MiXCR, one entry per CDR3 protein. The table shows over 1,300,000 distinct CDR3 sequences, with approximately 59% occurring only once. The sample taken for sequencing was blood. These receptor sequences come from a man aged 18 to 30 in good health.

This clonotype has only a few counts. The rearrangement links TRBV6-2 or TRBV6-3 to TRBJ2-3; no reliable D call. Germline lookup yields CDR1 MNHEY and CDR2 SVGEGT. This CDR3 is built from 15 residues. V gave up 2 bases and J gave up 0 bases, with 9 bases separating them. The CDR3, as DNA: TGTGCCAGCAGTTACGGGCAGACTAGCACAGATACGCAGTATTTT. Amino acid sequence: CASSYGQTSTDTQYF.

Comment on this clonotype: A read error may produce the germline difference seen at one junction end. The V call is TRBV27, the J call TRBJ1-1, with a possible D match to TRBD1 (5 bases). Per germline, CDR1 MNHEY and CDR2 SMNVEV (reference sequence). CDR3 length equals 14 residues. The CDR3 spells CASSAWDGDTEAFF. The CDR3 DNA follows: TGCGCCAGCAGTGCTTGGGACGGAGACACTGAAGCTTTCTTT.

This clonotype was detected a few times. The rearrangement joins TRBV29-1 to TRBJ2-4, with 7 bases that match TRBD1. The DNA end lines up better with TRBJ2-7; the J call may be wrong. CDR1 and CDR2 (germline): SQVTM, ANQGSEA. The CDR3 contains 13 residues. The CDR3 DNA reads TGCAGCGCACTCGGACAGGATTCCTACGAGCAGTACTTC. Amino acid sequence: CSALGQDSYEQYF.

The V and J genes are TRBV2 and TRBJ1-2; D is unclear. Per the germline V gene, CDR1 is SNHLY and CDR2 is FYNNEI. The V gene lost 9 bases and the J gene lost 0 bases, with 11 bases spanning the gap. The CDR3 length is 13 residues. For the CDR3, the DNA is TGTGCCAGTCTGGCGGGAGCTAACTATGGCTACACCTTC. This encodes CASLAGANYGYTF.

The gene calls are TRBV5-1 and TRBJ2-1; D tentatively fits TRBD1 or TRBD2 (5 bases each). Trimming shortened V by 1 base and J by 2 bases, and 13 bases separated the two germline ends. Germline V gives CDR1 SGHRS, CDR2 YFSETQ. The CDR3 consists of 16 residues. The CDR3 region is CASSLFPGLTYNEQFF. CDR3 nucleotides: TGCGCCAGCAGCTTGTTTCCGGGGCTTACCTACAATGAGCAGTTCTTC.

DNA for the CDR3: TGTGCCAGCACCGGACAGGCGGGCACCTACGAGCAGTACTTC. The encoded protein is CASTGQAGTYEQYF. The rearrangement uses TRBV7-2 and TRBJ2-7; 7 bases map to TRBD1. The CDR3 totals 14 residues. Germline lookup yields CDR1 SGHTA and CDR2 FQGNSA. Germline trimming cut 7 bases from V and 2 bases from J; bases unmatched to any gene: 8.

The gene calls are TRBV5-1 and TRBJ1-6, with TRBD1 matching 7 bases. V gave up 4 bases and J gave up 5 bases; unmatched junction bases: 15. Germline V gives CDR1 SGHRS, CDR2 YFSETQ. The CDR3 covers 18 residues. The CDR3 DNA sequence: TGCGCCAGCAGCAAGGGACAGCCTCACACCACAAATAATTCACCCCTCCACTTT. It yields the protein CASSKGQPHTTNNSPLHF.

The rearrangement uses TRBV7-9 and TRBJ2-5; D is possibly TRBD2 (5 bases). The V gene's germline CDR1 is SEHNR and CDR2 FQNEAQ (reference sequence). The CDR3 runs 18 residues. The V end was cut by 3 bases, the J end by 3 bases, with 23 bases between. The CDR3, as DNA: TGTGCCAGCAGCTTCAGACGCGGAGGAAATCCGGTGGAAGAGACCCAGTACTTC. Its translation is CASSFRRGGNPVEETQYF.

The V gene is TRBV12-3 or TRBV12-4, the J gene TRBJ1-2, with TRBD1 as a possible D gene (5 bases). Trimming left V 6 bases short and J 7 bases short, with 15 bases between. CDR3 size: 13 residues. The CDR3, as DNA: TGTGCCAGCAGCCTACAGGAGGGCCGTGGCTACACCTTC. Translation gives CASSLQEGRGYTF.

Remarks on this clonotype: At one boundary the junction diverges from the germline segment, which might be a read error. The chain uses TRBV5-1 and TRBJ1-1; maybe TRBD1 (6 bases). The germline gives CDR1 SGHRS, CDR2 YFSETQ. The CDR3 runs 15 residues. This CDR3 is CASSLAGAANTEVFF. The CDR3 bases are TGCGCCAGCAGCTTGGCAGGGGCCGCGAACACTGAAGTTTTCTTT.

A single count supports this clonotype. The genes are TRBV6-1 and TRBJ2-2; D ambiguous. This CDR3 region has 13 residues. Germline V gene sequence: CDR1 MNHNS, CDR2 SASEGT. Between the trimmed V and J ends, which lost 3 bases and 6 bases, there was a span of 8 bases. CDR3 residues: CASSDLLPGELFF. For the CDR3, the DNA is TGTGCCAGCAGTGATCTGTTACCCGGGGAGCTGTTTTTT.

This clonotype was picked up a small number of times. The gene calls are TRBV6-5 and TRBJ2-1; 12 nucleotides agree with TRBD2. The CDR3 is made up of 15 amino acids. V lost 8 bases and J lost 4; bases outside the gene matches: 6. The germline gives CDR1 MNHEY, CDR2 SVGAGI. DNA of the CDR3: TGTGCCAGCGCCTCCGGGACTAGCGGGTACAATGAGCAGTTCTTC. It translates to CASASGTSGYNEQFF.

The chain links TRBV6-5 to TRBJ2-3, with 9 bases identical to TRBD2. The CDR3 sequence is 16 residues long. V lost 2 bases, J lost 4 bases, and 7 bases stayed unmatched. Germline-derived CDR1 and CDR2 are MNHEY and SVGAGI. The CDR3 DNA sequence: TGTGCCAGCAGTTACGCTAGCGGGGAACTTGCAGATACGCAGTATTTT. This gives the protein CASSYASGELADTQYF.